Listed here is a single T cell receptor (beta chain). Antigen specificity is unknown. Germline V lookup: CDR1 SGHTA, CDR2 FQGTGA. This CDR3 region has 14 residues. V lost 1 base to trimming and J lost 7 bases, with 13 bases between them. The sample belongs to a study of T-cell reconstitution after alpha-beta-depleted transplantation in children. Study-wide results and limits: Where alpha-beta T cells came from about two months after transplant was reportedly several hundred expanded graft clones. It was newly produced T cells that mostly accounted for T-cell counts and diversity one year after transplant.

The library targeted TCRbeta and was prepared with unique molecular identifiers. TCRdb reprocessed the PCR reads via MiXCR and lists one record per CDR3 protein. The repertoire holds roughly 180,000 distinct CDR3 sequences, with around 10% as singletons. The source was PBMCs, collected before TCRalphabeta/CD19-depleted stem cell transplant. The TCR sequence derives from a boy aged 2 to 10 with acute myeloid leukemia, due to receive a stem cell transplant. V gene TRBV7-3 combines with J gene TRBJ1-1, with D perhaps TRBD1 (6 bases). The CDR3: CASSLNQGRGEAFF. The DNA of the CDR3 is TGTGCCAGCAGCTTAAATCAGGGGCGGGGTGAAGCTTTCTTT.